This T cell receptor beta chain was profiled in a study of blood T cell repertoires in COVID-19. Germline values: CDR1 MNHNS, CDR2 SASEGT. V was pared by 0 bases and J by 3 bases, with 11 bases of the junction left unmatched. CDR3 size: 18 residues. Original analysis: Reference gene primer amplification yielded estimated nucleated cell counts. TCRdb's table, derived via immunoSEQ multiplex PCR, lists solely in-frame clones and lacks some. The DNA gave D and trimming, while V, J and clone size come from that table. The table has more than 85,000 clones, around 80% seen once. V and J are TRBV6-1 and TRBJ2-1; 7 bases align to TRBD1. This TCR was recovered from a human donor in a cohort sampled during active or convalescent COVID-19. The sample consisted of peripheral blood. DNA of the CDR3: TGTGCCAGCAGTGAAGCGCTTCGAGGACAGGCGTACTACAATGAGCAGTTCTTC. It is translated as CASSEALRGQAYYNEQFF.